The T cell receptor (beta chain) under discussion was sequenced for a study of blood T cell repertoires in COVID-19. Study as a whole: Sites across the United States, Italy and Spain contributed samples from acute and convalescent COVID-19. Sample material is recorded as cDNA or gDNA derived from T cells, B-cell-depleted T cells, or PBMCs.

The authors' processing: From reference gene primer amplification, estimates of nucleated cell counts were derived. This table comes from immunoSEQ multiplex PCR, and its TCRdb copy is limited to in-frame clones, with some not included. The DNA gave D and trimming, while V, J and clone size come from that table. Here the sample spans under 150,000 clones, just under 80% being singletons. The CDR3 consists of 15 residues. The germline V gene has CDR1 MNHEY and CDR2 SVGAGI. J lost 8 bases, V lost 6 bases, and 8 bases had no gene match. The sample consisted of peripheral blood. This TCR was sampled from a human donor in a cohort sampled during active COVID-19. The chain recombines TRBV6-5 with TRBJ1-4; TRBD1 matches 11 bases. The CDR3 DNA sequence: TGTGCCAGCAGCCGGACAGGGGGCTTGGAGGAAAAACTGTTTTTT. Encoded protein: CASSRTGGLEEKLFF.